The TCR beta chain under discussion was sequenced for a study of T cell responses to AZD1222 COVID-19 vaccine. Germline V gene lookup returns CDR1 SNHLY and CDR2 FYNNEI. The J segment lost 5 bases and the V segment lost 3 bases, leaving 15 bases of the junction unmatched. CDR3 length: 17 residues. Study outcomes and limitations: Reports say nearly half of spike-specific TCRs go after unmutated variant regions. The repertoires were collected only after the peak T cell response.

As regards this clone: The antigen remains unidentified.

Profiling relied on immunoSEQ multiplex PCR, and the TCRdb table lists in-frame clones only, not all of them. The sample has some 150,000 clones, roughly 90% seen once. The specimen was peripheral blood, collected 28 days after the second AZD1222 dose. The chain joins TRBV2 to TRBJ2-7, with TRBD1 matching over 8 bases. This TCR came from an adult who received the AZD1222 COVID-19 vaccine. The CDR3 reads CASSDGVRGPYVDEQYF. The CDR3 nucleotides are TGTGCCAGCAGTGATGGAGTCAGGGGGCCTTATGTCGACGAGCAGTACTTC.